This passage covers 14 T cell receptor beta chains from one sample sequenced in a study of blood T cells in healthy people across ages. The use of a sample-barcoded 5' primer and a J-beta primer mix characterized a second PCR of about 7 to 12 cycles. Using its own MiXCR run on the 5' RACE reads, TCRdb lists one record per CDR3 protein. Of about 1,400,000 distinct CDR3 sequences detected, almost 60% appear once; the ten largest clones hold roughly 6.3%. Sequenced sample: blood. These receptors were taken from a young man in good health.

This clonotype has just a few counts. J is TRBJ2-1 and V is TRBV29-1; D is perhaps TRBD1 (5 bases). The germline V gene encodes CDR1 SQVTM and CDR2 ANQGSEA. V was cut by 3 bases and J by 2 bases, with 11 bases left in between. The CDR3 loop spans 14 amino acids. This CDR3 is CSVETALAYNEQFF. Written as DNA, the CDR3 is TGCAGCGTTGAGACAGCCCTGGCCTACAATGAGCAGTTCTTC.

The sample holds a few counts of this clonotype. A much larger clonotype is one base distant, so this may be a read error. The chain employs TRBV5-5 and TRBJ2-1; D is unclear. Germline V gives CDR1 SGHKS, CDR2 YYEKEE (reference sequence). CDR3 length equals 13 residues. With 2 bases removed from V and 8 bases from J, the gap between germline ends came to 11 bases. Here the CDR3 DNA reads TGTGCCAGCAGCTTAGGCAACTTCGATGAGCAGTTCTTC. It specifies CASSLGNFDEQFF.

The chain uses TRBV29-1 and TRBJ2-3; 12 nucleotides line up with TRBD2. The CDR3 is made up of 16 amino acids. Germline values: CDR1 SQVTM, CDR2 ANQGSEA. The V gene end was trimmed by 5 bases and the J gene end by 5 bases; junction bases not matched to a gene: 11. CDR3 amino acids: CSVIPSGRGMGDTQYF. DNA for the CDR3: TGCAGCGTTATACCTAGCGGGAGGGGGATGGGAGATACGCAGTATTTT.

The chain joins TRBV4-1 to TRBJ2-7; D is possibly TRBD1 or TRBD2 (7 bases each). Germline loops: CDR1 MGHRA, CDR2 YSYEKL. V was cut by 1 base and J by 2 bases, with 15 bases left in between. The CDR3 length is 16 residues. The CDR3 is CASSQAFRGGTYEQYF. In DNA form, the CDR3 reads TGCGCCAGCAGCCAAGCCTTCAGGGGGGGAACCTACGAGCAGTACTTC.

This chain connects TRBV4-1 to TRBJ2-2, with 12 bases that match TRBD2. CDR1 is MGHRA and CDR2 is YSYEKL in the germline V gene. The CDR3 is 15 residues long. With V trimmed by 6 bases and J by 6 bases, 5 bases remained unmatched. The CDR3 DNA sequence: TGCGCCAGCAGTCGGACTAGCGGGAATTCCGGGGAGCTGTTTTTT. Protein product: CASSRTSGNSGELFF.

The CDR3 region is CASSPTGTGFWELFF. The CDR3 DNA reads as TGTGCCAGCAGCCCAACCGGGACAGGGTTTTGGGAGCTGTTTTTT. The chain uses TRBV11-2 and TRBJ2-2; 9 positions agree with TRBD1. The CDR3 has 15 amino acids. In germline, CDR1 is SGHAT, CDR2 FQNNGV. J lost 9 bases, V lost 5 bases, and 10 bases had no gene match.

This clonotype was counted between two and nine times. The rearrangement joins TRBV29-1 to TRBJ2-7; D not resolved. The CDR3 has 14 residues. V lost 4 bases and J 2 bases, leaving 15 bases between the germline ends. CDR1 is SQVTM, CDR2 ANQGSEA, per germline. The CDR3 coding sequence is TGCAGCGTTGTAGTCCCCAGCACCACCTACGAGCAGTACTTC. It yields the protein CSVVVPSTTYEQYF.

In this sample, this clonotype turned up a few times. The rearrangement links TRBV27 to TRBJ2-7; maybe TRBD1 (6 bases). CDR3 length: 14 amino acids. V lost 3 bases to trimming and J lost 5 bases, with 14 bases between them. Germline CDR1 is MNHEY and CDR2 is SMNVEV (reference sequence). CDR3 in amino acids: CASSFTGIIDEQYF. CDR3 in DNA: TGTGCCAGCAGTTTTACAGGGATAATCGACGAGCAGTACTTC.

The chain combines TRBV29-1 with TRBJ1-2; D gene ambiguous. The V gene's germline CDR1 is SQVTM and CDR2 ANQGSEA. Deletions cut 1 base from V and 5 bases from J, with 14 bases between. The CDR3 is 14 amino acids. Here the CDR3 DNA reads TGCAGCGTTGAAGGAGGGCCTTATTTGTATGGCTACACCTTC. It codes for CSVEGGPYLYGYTF. The whole variable domain, filled in from reference TRBV29-1 and TRBJ1-2, reads SAVISQKPSRDICQRGTSLTIQCQVDSQVTMMFWYRQQPGQSLTLIATANQGSEATYESGFVIDKFPISRPNLTFSTLTVSNMSPEDSSIYLCSVEGGPYLYGYTFGSGTRLTVV.

The rearrangement uses TRBV12-5 and TRBJ1-1, with 8 nucleotides matching TRBD1. The CDR3 is made up of 12 amino acids. Trimming removed 8 bases from V and 11 bases from J; junction bases left unmatched: 10. Germline CDR1 and CDR2: LGHNT and FRNRAP. The CDR3 bases are TGTGCTAGTAATCAAGAGACAGGGGAGGCTTTCTTT. It specifies CASNQETGEAFF.

This clonotype came up once. The chain has TRBV7-6 and TRBJ2-3, with 7 bases fitting TRBD2. The germline V gene has CDR1 SGHVS and CDR2 FNYEAQ. This CDR3 has 13 amino acids. The V and J ends lost 5 bases and 9 bases, in that order; junction bases with no gene match: 8. The CDR3 bases are TGTGCCAGCAGCCAATCCCTAGCGGAGACGCAGTATTTT. This sequence encodes CASSQSLAETQYF.

This clonotype showed up just once. V and J are TRBV9 and TRBJ1-5; 7 nucleotides align to TRBD1. Germline loops: CDR1 SGDLS, CDR2 YYNGEE. This CDR3 region has 14 residues. V shed 4 bases and J 4 bases; nucleotides not matched to a gene: 5. This CDR3 reads CASSSGQTNQPQHF. CDR3 coding DNA: TGTGCCAGCAGCTCGGGACAGACTAATCAGCCCCAGCATTTT.

The chain's CDR3 is CASSYLPPSGDNQPQHF. As DNA, the CDR3 is TGTGCCAGCAGTTACCTCCCCCCATCGGGGGACAATCAGCCCCAGCATTTT. The chain employs TRBV6-5 and TRBJ1-5; possibly TRBD1 for D (5 bases). The CDR3 length is 17 residues. Germline assignment: CDR1 MNHEY and CDR2 SVGAGI. V lost 2 bases to trimming and J lost 3 bases, with 17 bases between them.

This clonotype was detected only a few times. The V gene is TRBV4-1, the J gene TRBJ2-7, with 8 bases lining up with TRBD1. The CDR3 has 13 residues. CDR1 MGHRA and CDR2 YSYEKL come from the germline V gene. Trimming removed 3 bases from V and 6 bases from J; junction bases left unmatched: 4. The CDR3 region has the DNA TGCGCCAGCAGCCATGGACAGGGTAGCGAGCAGTACTTC. Encoded protein: CASSHGQGSEQYF.